Listed below are T cell receptor beta chains from one sample, sequenced in a study of human T cells and chemical hapten exposure. One entry per CDR3 protein, called by TCRdb with MiXCR from the RACE reads. The table lists 300,000 to 450,000 distinct CDR3 sequences, approximately 4.4% of them singletons. The sequencing used whole blood, collected in connection with sensitization to the hapten diphenylcyclopropenone (DPC). The receptors stem from a woman aged 45-60 years with alopecia areata. Some clones in this sample may be carry-over from other donors' samples. Each CDR3 is given with its conserved first and last residue. Fields, in order: V gene, J gene, clone size, D gene, CDR3 protein, CDR3 DNA. The D gene is left open where the match is weak. Part of the rows lack a size; the others show once, few, many or a class for expanded clones.

V gene: TRBV10-3; J gene: TRBJ2-7; clone size: many; D gene: .; CDR3 protein: CAIRDTSYEQYF; CDR3 DNA: TGTGCCATCCGGGACACCTCCTACGAGCAGTACTTC
V gene: TRBV14; J gene: TRBJ1-6; clone size: many; D gene: .; CDR3 protein: CASSQEEYSPLHF; CDR3 DNA: TGTGCCAGCAGCCAAGAAGAGTATTCACCCCTCCACTTT
V gene: TRBV12-3/TRBV12-4; J gene: TRBJ1-5; clone size: few; D gene: TRBD1; CDR3 protein: CASSLTGGSPQHF; CDR3 DNA: TGTGCCAGCAGTTTGACAGGGGGCAGCCCCCAGCATTTT
V gene: TRBV5-1; J gene: TRBJ2-2; clone size: many; D gene: .; CDR3 protein: CASSPGHTGELFF; CDR3 DNA: TGCGCCAGCAGCCCGGGGCACACCGGGGAGCTGTTTTTT
V gene: TRBV5-5; J gene: TRBJ1-2; clone size: many; D gene: .; CDR3 protein: CASSLVWEKSYGYTF; CDR3 DNA: TGTGCCAGCAGCTTGGTGTGGGAAAAGAGCTATGGCTACACCTTC
V gene: TRBV28; J gene: TRBJ2-7; clone size: many; D gene: TRBD1; CDR3 protein: CASSAGTDLFYEQYF; CDR3 DNA: TGTGCCAGCAGCGCCGGGACAGATCTTTTCTACGAGCAGTACTTC
V gene: TRBV6-5; J gene: TRBJ1-1; clone size: few; D gene: .; CDR3 protein: CASSYSNTGYAFF; CDR3 DNA: TGTGCCAGCAGTTACTCAAATACAGGGTACGCTTTCTTT
V gene: TRBV12-3/TRBV12-4; J gene: TRBJ1-1; clone size: many; D gene: .; CDR3 protein: CASSSSSDTEAFF; CDR3 DNA: TGTGCCAGCAGTAGCTCTTCCGACACTGAAGCTTTCTTT
V gene: TRBV10-3; J gene: TRBJ1-1; clone size: many; D gene: .; CDR3 protein: CAIWSGVNTEAFF; CDR3 DNA: TGTGCCATCTGGAGTGGGGTGAACACTGAAGCTTTCTTT
V gene: TRBV20-1; J gene: TRBJ2-7; clone size: .; D gene: .; CDR3 protein: CSASGGGVGYEQYF; CDR3 DNA: TGCAGTGCTAGCGGCGGAGGGGTAGGGTACGAGCAGTACTTC